This TCR beta chain appears in the sequencing data of a study of T cell responses to AZD1222 COVID-19 vaccine. Study-wide points: Baseline seropositivity occurred in only a handful of AZD1222 recipients. Unmutated variant regions are reportedly the target of nearly half of TCRs that are spike-specific. With dominance at 160-218 and 743-854, vaccine-associated CD4 TCRs spanned spike. Recipients of two AZD1222 doses showed rising Spike-specific TCR breadth and depth.

Note on this clone: What it binds is not known.

TCRdb's table, derived via immunoSEQ multiplex PCR, lists solely in-frame clones and lacks some. There are roughly 200,000 clones in the sample; over 80% occur only once, and around 0.98% lies in the top ten. The CDR3 loop spans 16 amino acids. CDR1 and CDR2 from the germline V gene are SGHDT and YYEEEE. Trimming shortened V by 6 bases and J by 4 bases, and 22 bases separated the two germline ends. The chain uses TRBV5-6 and TRBJ1-2; no clear D. The receptor comes from an adult who received the MenACWY meningococcal vaccine as a control. The sample was peripheral blood, taken 28 days after the second dose of the MenACWY control vaccine. For the CDR3, the DNA is TGTGCCAGCAACTGGAGGGCTCCCCGCGGCGGCTATGGCTACACCTTC. Protein sequence: CASNWRAPRGGYGYTF.